The entry below describes one T cell receptor (beta chain). The antigen it recognizes is unknown. The CDR3 goes on 3 residues after the read ends, and that part is filled in from the germline J gene. The source of the sample is a study of Tregs in tolerant kidney transplant recipients (dated by TCRdb to between 2018 and 2021). Turning to the overall study: The transplants used related donors along with nonmyeloablative bone marrow transplantation, and in the human trials mixed chimerism was transient. TCRbeta sequencing was used in the study to identify donor-specific regulatory T cells before combined kidney and bone marrow transplantation, and the identified cells were then tracked after transplant. Summary of the overall study and its limitations: The study was limited by small patient numbers, and the findings need validation in larger populations and under other immunosuppression protocols. In tolerant patients, donor-specific Tregs expanded more than Tregs overall, which suggests antigen-driven rather than nonspecific expansion. Biological reproducibility was not examined directly, but technical replication error appeared to be minimal. Expanding Tregs with activated donor B cells appeared to identify the most biologically relevant and donor-specific TCRbeta repertoire. PCR primers changed over time for some patients, so nucleotide-level comparison across those patients' samples was not possible.

Its CDR3 holds 15 amino acids, cysteine through phenylalanine. Shown are 36 bases from within the CDR3, in frame from base 1. V lost 7 bases and J lost 3 bases, and the count of bases not matched to a germline gene is 8. CDR1 and CDR2 were assigned from the germline V gene as MNHEY and SVGEGT. The sample's time point label is to be understood as: blood sample drawn before combined kidney and bone marrow transplant. Unstimulated Tregs (CD4+CD25+CD127-), CD4+ non-Tregs (CD4+CD25-), CD4 and CD8 cells were FACS-sorted from thawed PBMCs. The patients were a handful of recipients of combined kidney and bone marrow transplants from the ITN036ST trial, and samples were available only for these trial subjects. Healthy control blood was processed to PBMCs by Ficoll density gradient and cryopreserved, and patient PBMCs were collected before and after transplant. For TCRbeta CDR3 sequencing, genomic DNA from the sorted cells was extracted using the QIAGEN DNeasy Blood and Tissue Kit. High-throughput TCRbeta CDR3 sequencing, including PCR amplification with bias correction and internal controls, was performed commercially through immunoSEQ. In the original analysis: Unique productive TCRbeta sequences were defined by CDR3 nucleotide sequence when primers matched and otherwise by CDR3 amino acid sequence together with Vbeta and Jbeta genes. To correct for sorting error, sequences found in more than one sorted population at a frequency ratio of 2:1 or less were discarded, and the remaining shared sequences were assigned to the population with the higher frequency. Donor-reactive sequences were defined as at least 5-fold expanded in CFSE-low cells versus unstimulated cells, with frequency of at least 0.01% in CFSE-low cells. Jensen-Shannon divergence, calculated on the top 100 TCRbeta sequences ranked by frequency, was used to quantify repertoire divergence. For samples with multiple sequencing runs, sorting error was corrected in each run separately before the runs were combined. TCRdb provides this immuneACCESS table in a form limited to in-frame rearrangements. Some clones are lacking; in checked studies, under half of them reflect an unresolved V gene, and why the rest are absent is not known. Clonal size and the V and J genes are those of that table, whereas D and trimming came from the DNA. The sample table includes approximately 52,000 clones. The ten most abundant clones make up around 0.8% of the sample.

The clonotype was recovered from a human donor who received a combined kidney and bone marrow transplant. The V and J genes are TRBV6-2 or TRBV6-3 and TRBJ1-1, and 10 bases in between align with TRBD1. The sample was CD4+ T cells from blood, taken before the transplant. The CDR3 reads CASTDPGTGDTEAFF. The DNA read from the CDR3 is TGTGCCAGCACCGACCCGGGGACAGGGGACACTGAA.